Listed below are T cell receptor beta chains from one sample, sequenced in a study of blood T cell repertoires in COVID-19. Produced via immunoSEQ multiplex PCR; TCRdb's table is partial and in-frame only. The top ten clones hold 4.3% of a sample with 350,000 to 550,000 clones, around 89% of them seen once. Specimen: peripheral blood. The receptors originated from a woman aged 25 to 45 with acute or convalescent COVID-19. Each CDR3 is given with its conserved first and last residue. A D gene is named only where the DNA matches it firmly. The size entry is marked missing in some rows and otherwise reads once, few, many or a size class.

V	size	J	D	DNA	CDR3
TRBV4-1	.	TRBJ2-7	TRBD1	TGCGCCAGCAGCCGTGGACAGGGGATTTCCTACGAGCAGTACTTC	CASSRGQGISYEQYF
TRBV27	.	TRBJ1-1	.	TGTGCCAGCAGTTTTGGCAGGGACACTGAAGCTTTCTTT	CASSFGRDTEAFF
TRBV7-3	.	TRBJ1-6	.	TGTGCCAGCAGCTTACAGGGGTGGAGTAATTCACCCCTCCACTTT	CASSLQGWSNSPLHF
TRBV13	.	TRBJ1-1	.	TGTGCCAGCAACCCCAGGGGCAATTATGGTACCCATTGGGCTTTCTTT	CASNPRGNYGTHWAFF
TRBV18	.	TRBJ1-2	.	TGTGCCAGCTCCGGTGACGGGGGTTACTATGGCTACACCTTC	CASSGDGGYYGYTF
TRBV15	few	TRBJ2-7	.	TGTGCCACCAGCAGAGAGGCAGGGGGAGGCGAGCAGTACTTC	CATSREAGGGEQYF
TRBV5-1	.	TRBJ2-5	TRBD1	TGCGCCAGCAGCTCCCGGGACAGCTTACAAGAGACCCAGTACTTC	CASSSRDSLQETQYF
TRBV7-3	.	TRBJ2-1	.	TGTGCCAGCAGCTTATTTGATAGCTCCTACAATGAGCAGTTCTTC	CASSLFDSSYNEQFF
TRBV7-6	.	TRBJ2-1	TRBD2	TGTGCCAGCAGCCCCCGCAGACTAGCGGGGGGGGTGAATGAGCAGTTCTTC	CASSPRRLAGGVNEQFF
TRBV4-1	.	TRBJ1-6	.	TGCGCCAGCAGCCAAGAAGTTTCGAACAGGGACACCTTGGGACCCCTCCACTTT	CASSQEVSNRDTLGPLHF
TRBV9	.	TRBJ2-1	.	TGTGCCAGCAGCCCCCCGCAGGGCTATGAGCAGTTCTTC	CASSPPQGYEQFF